This T cell receptor (beta chain) stems from a study of CD8 T cells in ankylosing spondylitis (dated by TCRdb to the late 2010s). About the investigation overall: T cell receptor beta repertoires were profiled in healthy donors and ankylosing spondylitis patients so that disease-linked TCR variants could be found. In total, the full study cohort was made up of roughly 110 healthy donors and about two dozen ankylosing spondylitis patients. Peripheral blood was sampled, and synovial fluid was also collected from ankylosing spondylitis patients. General conclusions and limits of the study: The disease-linked clones were reported as significantly enriched in matched synovial fluid samples from ankylosing spondylitis patients. Some motif variants were previously reported in synovial fluid and blood of reactive arthritis patients, suggesting common disease-initiation mechanisms. Blood from ankylosing spondylitis patients appeared to be characterized by a TCR beta motif composed of eight or nine highly homologous amino acid variants. A CD8+ phenotype was shown by the disease-linked clones, which were found at relatively low frequencies in peripheral blood.

Worth noting for this clonotype: Its antigen target is currently unknown. Base quality data are lacking; no much larger clone is found one base away.

The CDR3, cysteine through phenylalanine, is 13 amino acids long. The sequence is cut down to CDR3 DNA, 39 bases in frame from base 1. V is pared back by 1 base and J by 4 bases, with 5 bases lying between the germline termini. CDR1 and CDR2 (MGHRA, YSYEKL) derive from the germline V gene. The sequencer listed for this sample is Illumina HiSeq 2500. Quantitative 5'-RACE with molecular barcodes was the method used to prepare the TCR beta libraries. In the authors' own workflow: A new computational method, built on a probabilistic model of VDJ rearrangement, was used to identify disease-linked TCR variants. TCRdb passed the public sequencing reads through fastp at Q25 and MiXCR, retaining productive beta sequences. Rows matching on CDR3 protein sequence are summarized as one entry with the most common DNA and genes. For this entry, the V and J calls and clone size follow TCRdb and not the study's own pipeline. This sample is represented by 300,000 to 400,000 distinct CDR3 sequences; approximately 20% of them were singletons. The ten largest make up approximately 15% of the sample.

The source is a male donor with ankylosing spondylitis. The sequence joins TRBV4-1 to TRBJ1-5; too little of a D gene remains to name it. Sequenced material: blood, either unsorted or a sorted T cell fraction (not recorded which). The nucleotide sequence reads as follows: TGCGCCAGCAGCCAAGCCACAAATCAGCCCCAGCATTTT. Its protein reads: CASSQATNQPQHF.